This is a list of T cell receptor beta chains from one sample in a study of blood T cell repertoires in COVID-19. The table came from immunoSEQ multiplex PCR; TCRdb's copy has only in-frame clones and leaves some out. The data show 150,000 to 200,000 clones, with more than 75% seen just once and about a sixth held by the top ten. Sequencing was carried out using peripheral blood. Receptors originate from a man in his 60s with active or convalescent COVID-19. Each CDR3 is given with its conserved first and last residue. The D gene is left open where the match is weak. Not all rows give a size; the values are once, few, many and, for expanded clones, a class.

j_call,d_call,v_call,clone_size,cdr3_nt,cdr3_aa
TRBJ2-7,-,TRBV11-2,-,TGTGCCAGCAGTCTAGCGTGGCAGACCAACTACGAGCAGTACTTC,CASSLAWQTNYEQYF
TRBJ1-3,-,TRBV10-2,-,TGCGCCAGCAGTGAGTCGGGAGTCTCTGGAAACACCATATATTTT,CASSESGVSGNTIYF
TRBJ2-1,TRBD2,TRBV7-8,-,TGTGCCAGCAGCTTAGCGCTCTTTCTAGCGGGAGCGAATGAGCAGTTCTTC,CASSLALFLAGANEQFF
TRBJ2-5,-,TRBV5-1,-,TGCGCCAGCAGCGGCCGGACAGCAAAACAAGAGACCCAGTACTTC,CASSGRTAKQETQYF
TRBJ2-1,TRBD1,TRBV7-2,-,TGTGCCAGCAGCTCCGAGACAGGGTTCGCCACTGAGCAGTTCTTC,CASSSETGFATEQFF
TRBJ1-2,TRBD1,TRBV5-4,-,TGTGCCAGCAGCTTTCCGGGACAGCAGAACTATGGCTACACCTTC,CASSFPGQQNYGYTF
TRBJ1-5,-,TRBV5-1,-,TGCGCCAGCAGCTTGGACACCTTAATTAGCAATCAGCCCCAGCATTTT,CASSLDTLISNQPQHF
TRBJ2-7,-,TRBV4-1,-,TGCGCCAGCAGCCAAGTCGCGGTAAGCTCCTACGAGCAGTACTTC,CASSQVAVSSYEQYF
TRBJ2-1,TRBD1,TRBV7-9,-,TGTGCCAGCAGCTCCAGACAGGGTTACAATGAGCAGTTCTTC,CASSSRQGYNEQFF
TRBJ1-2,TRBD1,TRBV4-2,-,TGTGCCAGCAGCCAAGATCCCGATAGGGGGCGGGTAGGCGGCTACACCTTC,CASSQDPDRGRVGGYTF
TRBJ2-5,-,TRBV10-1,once,TGCGCCAGCAGTGAGGTCGGAGAGACCCAGTACTTC,CASSEVGETQYF
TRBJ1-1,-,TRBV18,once,TGTGCCAGCTCACCAACGGAGGGGACTGAAGCTTTCTTT,CASSPTEGTEAFF
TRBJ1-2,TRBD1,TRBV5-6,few,TGTGCCAGCAGCTACAGGACAGGCCTCTATGGCTACACCTTC,CASSYRTGLYGYTF
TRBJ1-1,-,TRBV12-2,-,TGTGCAAGTCGCTTAAAATTTAAGGGGAAAAAGAACACTGAAGCTTTCTTT,CASRLKFKGKKNTEAFF
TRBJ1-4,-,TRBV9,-,TGTGCCAGCAGCCCTTCAAGTGTTCGGGTTGGGGAAAAACTGTTTTTT,CASSPSSVRVGEKLFF
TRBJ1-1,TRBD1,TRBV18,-,TGTGCCAGCTCACCACAGGAGACAGGGGGCTCGAACACTGAAGCTTTCTTT,CASSPQETGGSNTEAFF
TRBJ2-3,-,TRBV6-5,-,TGTGCCAGCCGACCGGGACAATACACAGATACGCAGTATTTT,CASRPGQYTDTQYF
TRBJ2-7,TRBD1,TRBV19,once,TGTGCCAGTAGACCAACCGGGACAGGTCTCTCCTACGAGCAGTACTTC,CASRPTGTGLSYEQYF
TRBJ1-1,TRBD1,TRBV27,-,TGTGCCAGCAGCCTCCGAGGGGGCATGAACACTGAAGCTTTCTTT,CASSLRGGMNTEAFF
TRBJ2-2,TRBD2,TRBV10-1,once,TGCGCCAGCAAGGGACTAGCGGACACCGGGGAGCTGTTTTTT,CASKGLADTGELFF
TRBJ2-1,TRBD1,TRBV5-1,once,TGCGCCAGCAGCTTGGGTGGACAGGACCCTAATGAGCAGTTCTTC,CASSLGGQDPNEQFF
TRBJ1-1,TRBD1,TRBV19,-,TGTGCCAGTAGTCCAGGGGGGACAGGGAGGATGGGGAACACTGAAGCTTTCTTT,CASSPGGTGRMGNTEAFF
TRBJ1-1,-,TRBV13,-,TGTGCCAGCAGCTTTAGCCAAACAGGAGGGACTGAAGCTTTCTTT,CASSFSQTGGTEAFF
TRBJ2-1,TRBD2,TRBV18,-,TGTGCCAGCTCCACTGGACTAGCGCCCTCCTCCTACAATGAGCAGTTCTTC,CASSTGLAPSSYNEQFF
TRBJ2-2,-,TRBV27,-,TGTGCCAGCAGTTCGACTACCCGGAACACCGGGGAGCTGTTTTTT,CASSSTTRNTGELFF
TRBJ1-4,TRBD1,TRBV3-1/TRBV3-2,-,TGTGCCAGCAGCCGGGAGACAGGGAGTAATGAAAAACTGTTTTTT,CASSRETGSNEKLFF
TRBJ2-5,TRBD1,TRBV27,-,TGTGCCAGCAGTTTCCCCGACCACGCCGGGACAGGGGAAGAGACCCAGTACTTC,CASSFPDHAGTGEETQYF
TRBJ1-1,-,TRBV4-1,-,TGCGCCAGCAGCCAACTCGGACAGCCGGGCACTGAAGCTTTCTTT,CASSQLGQPGTEAFF
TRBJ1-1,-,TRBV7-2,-,TGTGCCAGCAGCGCGGACAAGAACACTGAAGCTTTCTTT,CASSADKNTEAFF
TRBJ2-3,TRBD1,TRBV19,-,TGTGCCAGTAGTATGAGGACAGGGGGTAGGACAGATACGCAGTATTTT,CASSMRTGGRTDTQYF
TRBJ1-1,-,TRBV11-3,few,TGTGCCAGCAGCTTGGGGGGGGAAGCTTTCTTT,CASSLGGEAFF
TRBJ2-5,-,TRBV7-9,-,TGTGCCAGCAGCTTAGCGATGAGGGCGGCCACGGGAGAGACCCAGTACTTC,CASSLAMRAATGETQYF
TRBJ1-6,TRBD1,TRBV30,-,TGTGCCTGGAAACCGAAACAGGGGGCCTCCTATAATTCACCCCTCCACTTT,CAWKPKQGASYNSPLHF
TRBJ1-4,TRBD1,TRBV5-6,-,TGTGCCAGCAGCTTTCGAGGACAGGGGAATGAAAAACTGTTTTTT,CASSFRGQGNEKLFF
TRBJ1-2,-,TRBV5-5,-,TGTGCCAGCAGCTTTTACAGAAACGGCTACACCTTC,CASSFYRNGYTF
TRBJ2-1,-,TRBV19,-,TGTGCCAGTAGTATAGCTCACCGAGGGGGGGGCAATGAGCAGTTCTTC,CASSIAHRGGGNEQFF